Listed below are T cell receptor beta chains from one sample, sequenced in a study of radiation and T cells in renal cell carcinoma. Clones were read by immunoSEQ multiplex PCR, and TCRdb kept only the in-frame ones, dropping some. The table has approximately 61,000 clones, roughly four fifths seen once. The material was blood, obtained from a patient whose treatment included radiotherapy and nephrectomy. These receptors were collected from a man aged 60 to 69 with renal cell carcinoma. Both conserved end residues are trimmed from each CDR3. The D gene is left open where the match is weak.

d_call	v_call	j_call	cdr3_aa
NA	TRBV25-1	TRBJ2-3	ASSDMTDTQY
TRBD2	TRBV5-1	TRBJ2-1	ASSPLTSGDYNEQF
NA	TRBV7-9	TRBJ2-1	ASSLARNEQF
TRBD1	TRBV18	TRBJ1-2	ASSPTGTESYYGYT
TRBD1	TRBV6-1	TRBJ1-1	ASSEDRVRTEAF
TRBD1	TRBV11-3	TRBJ1-1	ASRDRGANTEAF
TRBD1	TRBV5-5	TRBJ1-5	ASSPADSTGLDQPQH
TRBD2	TRBV7-3	TRBJ2-1	ASSLGLAGDGEQF
NA	TRBV19	TRBJ1-1	ASSFAVRGTEAF
TRBD1	TRBV10-1	TRBJ2-3	ASSAGGRTDTQY
NA	TRBV30	TRBJ1-2	AWSPLGGYT
NA	TRBV7-9	TRBJ1-4	ASSQDTRPEKLF
NA	TRBV19	TRBJ1-3	AIRTEGDTIY
NA	TRBV5-6	TRBJ2-1	ASSLGPDEQF
NA	TRBV4-1	TRBJ1-2	ASSQDHRTSYGYT
NA	TRBV30	TRBJ1-1	AWSAMNTEAF
NA	TRBV7-2	TRBJ2-5	ASSLAMGETQY
NA	TRBV30	TRBJ1-1	AWAGLNTEAF
NA	TRBV27	TRBJ2-6	ASSFELSGANVLT
NA	TRBV4-3	TRBJ1-4	ASSPSVWAGNEKLF
NA	TRBV19	TRBJ1-5	ASSIGGGGKDQPQH
NA	TRBV30	TRBJ2-7	AWSFGGTNSEQY
NA	TRBV6-6	TRBJ1-5	ASRPPGHRNQPQH
NA	TRBV2	TRBJ1-5	ASTKGVSNQPQH
NA	TRBV27	TRBJ1-5	ASSLNSGTSNQPQH
NA	TRBV19	TRBJ2-2	ASSRGDGNTGELF
TRBD1	TRBV4-3	TRBJ2-3	ASSQDSSPGQGVDTQY
NA	TRBV11-2	TRBJ1-2	ASSLVLYGGANYGYT
NA	TRBV9	TRBJ2-3	ASSGGGSTDTQY
TRBD2	TRBV19	TRBJ2-1	ASGGRTSGADEQF
TRBD1	TRBV19	TRBJ2-3	ASRMDRGTDTQY
NA	TRBV6-5	TRBJ1-6	ASSRDANSPLH
NA	TRBV27	TRBJ1-4	ASSLKVATNEKLF
NA	TRBV4-1	TRBJ1-1	ASSDTNTEAF
TRBD1	TRBV19	TRBJ1-5	ASALTGDQPRH
TRBD1	TRBV27	TRBJ2-1	ASSKDRGQMNEQF
NA	TRBV11-3	TRBJ1-1	ASSLGLVNTEAF
TRBD1	TRBV6-1	TRBJ1-5	ASLLDRAAQPQH
NA	TRBV7-2	TRBJ2-1	ASSLSLPAEQF
NA	TRBV7-7	TRBJ2-2	ASSLGQYGELF
TRBD2	TRBV9	TRBJ2-2	ASSASGGALTGELF
NA	TRBV2	TRBJ2-2	ASMRTTNTGELF
TRBD1	TRBV6-6	TRBJ1-2	ASSYSRTGEDYGYT
TRBD1	TRBV9	TRBJ2-1	ASSLGTGYNEQF
NA	TRBV27	TRBJ1-2	ASSLSAGGLIGGYT
NA	TRBV12-5	TRBJ2-3	ASGLGLALTDTQY
NA	TRBV13	TRBJ1-3	ASSGPGASGNTIY
NA	TRBV10-3	TRBJ2-5	AITPGTEETQY
NA	TRBV2	TRBJ1-4	ASSEISGYNEKLF
NA	TRBV21-1	TRBJ2-2	ASSKVIRGLYTGELF
TRBD1	TRBV29-1	TRBJ1-2	SASDRAGGYT
NA	TRBV5-6	TRBJ1-5	ASSLAGGGRQPQH
NA	TRBV29-1	TRBJ1-3	SVGGAGNTIY
TRBD2	TRBV5-1	TRBJ2-1	ASSLGLAGGYNEQF
NA	TRBV6-6	TRBJ2-3	ASSYPRVGDTQY
TRBD1	TRBV19	TRBJ1-2	ASSYIQGKYGYT
NA	TRBV5-8	TRBJ2-5	ASSSDMSETQY
TRBD2	TRBV11-2	TRBJ2-5	ASSPPTSGGPGETQY
NA	TRBV14	TRBJ2-7	ASSRLSSSYEQY